This T cell receptor (beta chain) is from a study of control samples from healthy donors and cancer patients. With 3 bases removed from V and 3 bases from J, the gap between germline ends came to 8 bases. The germline V gene encodes CDR1 LGHNA and CDR2 YNFKEQ. CDR3 length: 13 residues. The data were produced by immunoSEQ multiplex PCR, yet TCRdb's version contains in-frame clones alone and is incomplete. The sample records roughly 170,000 clones, 85% to 95% being singletons. Sequencing was carried out using blood. The sequence derives from a woman aged 18-29 years in good health. The chain combines TRBV4-2 with TRBJ2-5; D may be TRBD2 (6 bases). CDR3 DNA: TGTGCCAGCAGCCAGCGGGGTAAAGAGACCCAGTACTTC. Its translation is CASSQRGKETQYF.